The sequence of this T cell receptor (beta chain) was determined in a study of blood T cell repertoires in COVID-19. The protocol was immunoSEQ multiplex PCR, while the TCRdb copy is restricted to in-frame clones and leaves out a portion. There are about 220,000 clones in the sample; about three quarters occur only once, and roughly 7% lies in the top ten. Germline V lookup: CDR1 LGHDT, CDR2 YNNKEL (reference sequence). The CDR3 has 14 residues. Trimming removed 3 bases from V and 6 bases from J, with 15 bases in between. This receptor was obtained from a woman in her seventies with acute or convalescent COVID-19. The sequenced sample consisted of peripheral blood. This rearrangement joins TRBV3-1 (or the pseudogene TRBV3-2) to TRBJ2-7, with D tentatively TRBD1 (5 bases). The CDR3 sequence is CASSHTKGDAEQYF. The CDR3 nucleotides read TGTGCCAGCAGCCACACTAAAGGGGATGCCGAGCAGTACTTC.